These 30 T cell receptor beta chains came from one sample sequenced in a study of blood T cell repertoires in COVID-19. Here immunoSEQ multiplex PCR was the method, and the copy in TCRdb shows in-frame clones only, minus some. The sample records about 140,000 clones, around nine tenths being singletons. Sequences were obtained from peripheral blood. Receptors originate from a woman aged 45 to 65 with active or convalescent COVID-19.

DNA for the CDR3: TGTGCCAGTAGTATCGGACTAGCAGACTACGAGCAGTACTTC. It encodes CASSIGLADYEQYF. This sequence joins TRBV19 and TRBJ2-7, with 8 bases identical to TRBD2. The J segment lost 3 bases and the V segment lost 3 bases, leaving 4 bases of the junction unmatched. This CDR3 has 14 residues. CDR1 is LNHDA and CDR2 is SQIVND in the germline V gene (reference sequence).

Concerning this clone: The junction departs from the called germline gene at one end, perhaps through a read error. The J gene is TRBJ2-1, the V gene TRBV4-2, with 11 bases lining up with TRBD2. Germline V gene sequence: CDR1 LGHNA, CDR2 YNFKEQ. The CDR3 has 15 residues. The CDR3 bases are TGTGCCAGCAGCCAAGAGACTAGCGGGAACAATGAACAGTTCTTC. Amino acids: CASSQETSGNNEQFF.

A remark on this clone: An end of the junction does not agree with germline; a read error may underlie this. This chain joins TRBV11-2 and TRBJ1-1; D remains ambiguous. The length of the CDR3 is 18 residues. Germline CDR1 SGHAT, CDR2 FQNNGV. DNA for the CDR3: TGTGCCAGCACCGCCACATCAGCGGTTTTTGACCCCCCGAATCCTGCATCCTTT. Its translation: CASTATSAVFDPPNPASF.

The chain couples TRBV4-1 to TRBJ1-6, with 8 bases identical to TRBD1. Germline-derived CDR1 and CDR2 are MGHRA and YSYEKL. The V segment lost 1 base and the J segment 7 bases; nucleotides outside the gene matches: 3. This CDR3 region has 15 residues. As DNA, the CDR3 is TGCGCCAGCAGCCAAGGTCACAGGGGGAATTCACCCCTCCACTTT. This encodes CASSQGHRGNSPLHF.

The chain recombines TRBV6-2 or TRBV6-3 with TRBJ1-5; D call uncertain. The ends were cut back, 0 bases at V and 3 bases at J, with 12 bases in the middle. Germline assignment: CDR1 MNHEY and CDR2 SVGEGT. This CDR3 spans 16 amino acids. CDR3 nucleotide sequence: TGTGCCAGCAGTTACTCCTCTACGAACCCCAATCAGCCCCAGCATTTT. Its protein product is CASSYSSTNPNQPQHF.

This clone appeared a few times. The gene calls are TRBV19 and TRBJ1-5; 7 bases are shared with TRBD1. J was trimmed by 5 bases and V by 3 bases; bases with no gene match: 7. The CDR3 consists of 15 residues. The V gene's germline CDR1 is LNHDA and CDR2 SQIVND (reference sequence). The CDR3 loop reads CASSIRWQGDQPQHF. The CDR3 DNA reads as TGTGCCAGTAGTATCCGGTGGCAGGGGGATCAGCCCCAGCATTTT.

This clone was counted a single time. CDR3 protein: CASSGGGRYGEQFF. CDR3 nucleotide sequence: TGTGCCAGCAGTGGCGGGGGACGTTACGGTGAGCAGTTCTTC. V and J are TRBV25-1 and TRBJ2-1; 7 nucleotides line up with TRBD2. Germline CDR1 and CDR2: MGHDK and SYGVNS. CDR3 length: 14 amino acids. V lost 4 bases, J lost 9 bases, and 9 bases stayed unmatched.

The CDR3 protein is CATSRGGLAGGGQETQYF. The CDR3 bases are TGTGCCACCAGCAGAGGCGGACTAGCGGGGGGTGGTCAAGAGACCCAGTACTTC. The genes are TRBV15 and TRBJ2-5, with TRBD2 identical over 14 bases. Germline V gene data show CDR1 as LNHNV and CDR2 as YYDKDF (reference sequence). The V gene end was trimmed by 1 base and the J gene end by 2 bases; junction bases not matched to a gene: 6. The CDR3 runs 18 residues.

The chain employs TRBV10-2 and TRBJ2-3, with 12 bases lining up with TRBD2. There are 16 residues in the CDR3. Germline CDR1 is WSHSY and CDR2 is SAAADI. V lost 6 bases, J lost 0 bases, and 4 bases stayed unmatched. The CDR3 DNA follows: TGCGCCAGCAGCGGACTAGCGGGGATTAGCACAGATACGCAGTATTTT. The encoded protein is CASSGLAGISTDTQYF.

The chain employs TRBV6-5 and TRBJ2-7; D perhaps matches TRBD2 (5 bases). There are 11 residues in the CDR3. Trimming left V 6 bases short and J 5 bases short, with 8 bases between. The V gene's germline CDR1 is MNHEY and CDR2 SVGAGI. The CDR3 DNA follows: TGTGCCAGCAGAACTAGAGACGAGCAGTACTTC. Translation: CASRTRDEQYF.

The chain carries TRBV5-1 and TRBJ2-7, with TRBD2 matching 9 bases. The CDR3 runs to 17 residues. Looked up from germline, CDR1 is SGHRS and CDR2 is YFSETQ. Trimming took 0 bases from V and 2 from J; bases not matched to a gene: 9. CDR3 in DNA: TGCGCCAGCAGCTTGGCCCAGGGCGGGGGGGCCCCCTACGAGCAGTACTTC. Its translation is CASSLAQGGGAPYEQYF.

The chain uses TRBV11-2 and TRBJ1-3; D call uncertain. CDR3 length: 12 residues. V lost 7 bases and J 8 bases, leaving 12 bases between the germline ends. From germline, CDR1 is SGHAT and CDR2 FQNNGV. The CDR3 DNA follows: TGTGCCAGCACCCCGGCGGGAGACACCATATATTTT. Its translation: CASTPAGDTIYF.

The chain joins TRBV3-1 (or the pseudogene TRBV3-2) to TRBJ1-4; 9 bases fit TRBD1. Germline CDR1 and CDR2: LGHDT and YNNKEL (reference sequence). The CDR3 extends over 15 amino acids. Trimming at V came to 1 base and at J to 8 bases, leaving 5 bases not matched to a gene. The CDR3 region is CASSQARQGGEKLFF. As DNA, the CDR3 is TGTGCCAGCAGCCAAGCCCGACAGGGGGGGGAAAAACTGTTTTTT.

The V gene is TRBV5-1, the J gene TRBJ2-7, with D perhaps matching TRBD1 (6 bases). Germline V gene data show CDR1 as SGHRS and CDR2 as YFSETQ. The length of the CDR3 is 16 residues. Trimming stripped 3 bases from V and 3 bases from J, with 19 bases between. The CDR3 is CASSSFYREPVYEQYF. As DNA, the CDR3 is TGCGCCAGCAGCTCGTTTTACAGGGAACCCGTCTACGAGCAGTACTTC.

The chain links TRBV27 to TRBJ1-1; D may be TRBD1 (5 bases). Germline V gene lookup returns CDR1 MNHEY and CDR2 SMNVEV (reference sequence). Trimming removed 3 bases from V and 3 bases from J, with 17 bases in between. The CDR3 covers 16 residues. The CDR3 sequence is CASSFRFMGGDTEAFF. DNA for the CDR3: TGTGCCAGCAGTTTCCGTTTCATGGGGGGGGACACTGAAGCTTTCTTT.

The J gene is TRBJ2-7, the V gene TRBV29-1; TRBD2 agrees at 12 bases. CDR1 is SQVTM and CDR2 is ANQGSEA in the germline V gene. Losses at the gene ends were 4 bases for V and 7 bases for J; bases not matched to a gene: 8. The length of the CDR3 is 14 residues. The CDR3 coding sequence is TGCAGCGTTGGCCCCAGACTAGCGGGAGAAGAGCAGTACTTC. This gives the protein CSVGPRLAGEEQYF.

This clone has only one observation. The germline gene is not matched at one end of the junction; a read error may be the cause. V usage is TRBV7-7 and J usage is TRBJ2-5; 12 nucleotides match TRBD2. Germline CDR1 SSHAT, CDR2 FNYEAQ (reference sequence). The CDR3 sequence is 16 residues long. CDR3 sequence reads: CASSKYLAGGQETQYF. CDR3 in DNA: TGTGCTAGCAGCAAGTACCTAGCGGGAGGGCAAGAGACCCAGTACTTC.

The chain recombines TRBV7-2 with TRBJ1-1; D perhaps matches TRBD1 (5 bases). Germline V gene lookup returns CDR1 SGHTA and CDR2 FQGNSA. The CDR3 contains 14 residues. V was trimmed by 2 bases and J by 6 bases, leaving 13 bases between them. CDR3 nucleotide sequence: TGTGCCAGCAGCTTAATCCGCAGGGTGCCTGAAGCTTTCTTT. Encoded protein: CASSLIRRVPEAFF.

This chain uses TRBV9 with TRBJ2-1; TRBD2 might be the D (6 bases). The germline gives CDR1 SGDLS, CDR2 YYNGEE. This CDR3 has 17 amino acids. Trimming stripped 4 bases from V and 0 bases from J, with 17 bases between. CDR3 amino acids: CASSPLELASSYNEQFF. In DNA form, the CDR3 reads TGTGCCAGCAGCCCCCTCGAGCTAGCGAGCTCCTACAATGAGCAGTTCTTC.

The chain recombines TRBV28 with TRBJ2-3, with no clear D. This CDR3 contains 13 residues. V was clipped by 5 bases and J by 0 bases, with 6 bases between them. Germline values: CDR1 MDHEN, CDR2 SYDVKM. The CDR3 DNA is TGTGCCAGCAGTGTCACTAGCACAGATACGCAGTATTTT. Translated, it gives CASSVTSTDTQYF.

This rearrangement joins TRBV7-9 to TRBJ1-2; the match to TRBD1 covers 7 bases. The J segment lost 8 bases and the V segment lost 5 bases, leaving 5 bases of the junction unmatched. Germline V gene lookup returns CDR1 SEHNR and CDR2 FQNEAQ (reference sequence). The CDR3 runs 12 residues. CDR3 nucleotides: TGTGCCAGCAGCCCCGACAGGGTCGGCTACACCTTC. Encoded protein: CASSPDRVGYTF.

The V gene is TRBV7-3, the J gene TRBJ1-2; TRBD1 matches 7 bases. The germline CDR1 and CDR2 sequences are SGHTA and FQGTGA. V lost 3 bases to trimming and J lost 5 bases; unmatched junction nucleotides: 3. The CDR3 spans 13 residues. The DNA of the CDR3 is TGTGCCAGCAGCTTCGGACAGGAGTATGGCTACACCTTC. This translates into CASSFGQEYGYTF.

The chain has TRBV5-5 and TRBJ1-5, with D tentatively TRBD1 (6 bases). Germline CDR1 is SGHKS and CDR2 is YYEKEE (reference sequence). There are 16 residues in the CDR3. Between the trimmed V and J ends, which lost 1 base and 7 bases, there was a span of 18 bases. This chain's CDR3 is CASSLRDSVRGQPQHF. CDR3 sequence (DNA): TGTGCCAGCAGCTTGCGTGATTCGGTCAGGGGCCAGCCCCAGCATTTT. The full variable domain, rest sourced from reference TRBV5-5 and TRBJ1-5, is DAGVTQSPTHLIKTRGQQVTLRCSPISGHKSVSWYQQVLGQGPQFIFQYYEKEERGRGNFPDRFSARQFPNYSSELNVNALLLGDSALYLCASSLRDSVRGQPQHFGDGTRLSIL.

The gene calls are TRBV30 and TRBJ2-1, with a weak D call TRBD2 (5 bases). The CDR3 is made up of 14 amino acids. CDR1 and CDR2 (germline): GTSNPN, SVGIG (reference sequence). The germline V and J ends were trimmed by 4 bases and 3 bases, with 13 bases remaining between them. CDR3 coding DNA: TGTGCCTGGACCCCTACTAGTCTCTACAATGAGCAGTTCTTC. Translation gives CAWTPTSLYNEQFF.

The gene calls are TRBV25-1 and TRBJ2-5; D gene uncertain. V lost 3 bases to trimming and J lost 4 bases, with 12 bases between them. This CDR3 contains 14 residues. CDR1 MGHDK and CDR2 SYGVNS come from the germline V gene. The chain's CDR3 is CASSELMSRETQYF. DNA of the CDR3: TGTGCCAGCAGTGAGTTGATGAGTCGAGAGACCCAGTACTTC.

This clone came up a few times. The rearrangement links TRBV7-2 to TRBJ1-1, with D possibly TRBD1 on 6 matching bases. This CDR3 is built from 14 residues. V shed 6 bases and J shed 4 bases, with 15 bases lying between them. The V gene's germline CDR1 is SGHTA and CDR2 FQGNSA. In nucleotides, the CDR3 is TGTGCCAGCAGAGGGAGGGGGAGAACCACTGAAGCTTTCTTT. This translates into CASRGRGRTTEAFF.

The rearrangement uses TRBV4-2 and TRBJ2-1; 10 nucleotides agree with TRBD2. This CDR3 spans 17 amino acids. Germline CDR1 LGHNA, CDR2 YNFKEQ. V lost 0 bases to trimming and J lost 2 bases; unmatched junction nucleotides: 4. The CDR3 is CASSQDGAGGPYNEQFF. CDR3 coding DNA: TGTGCCAGCAGCCAAGATGGAGCGGGAGGGCCCTACAATGAGCAGTTCTTC.

The V and J genes are TRBV5-5 and TRBJ2-7, with 10 bases aligning to TRBD1. Germline values: CDR1 SGHKS, CDR2 YYEKEE (reference sequence). The CDR3 extends over 16 amino acids. V was clipped by 3 bases and J by 4 bases; unmatched bases: 10. CDR3 residues: CASSYLPQGQGYEQYF. The CDR3 DNA is TGTGCCAGCAGCTACCTACCCCAGGGACAGGGGTACGAGCAGTACTTC. Full variable domain (outside the CDR3, taken from reference TRBV5-5 and TRBJ2-7): DAGVTQSPTHLIKTRGQQVTLRCSPISGHKSVSWYQQVLGQGPQFIFQYYEKEERGRGNFPDRFSARQFPNYSSELNVNALLLGDSALYLCASSYLPQGQGYEQYFGPGTRLTVT.

This clone was detected a few times. The V call is TRBV5-4, the J call TRBJ2-7; 8 nucleotides align to TRBD1. Germline V gives CDR1 SGHNT, CDR2 YYREEE (reference sequence). CDR3 size: 14 residues. Germline trimming cut 0 bases from V and 5 bases from J; bases unmatched to any gene: 4. CDR3 nucleotide sequence: TGTGCCAGCAGCTTGGATCAGGGGGCTAACGAGCAGTACTTC. Encoded protein: CASSLDQGANEQYF.

This CDR3 is CASSPLVGRPEAFF. CDR3 coding DNA: TGTGCCAGCAGTCCGCTGGTGGGGAGACCTGAAGCTTTCTTT. This chain connects TRBV7-3 to TRBJ1-1; D remains unclear. The CDR3 loop spans 14 amino acids. Trimming cost V 6 bases and J 6 bases, with 17 bases left between them. Germline V gives CDR1 SGHTA, CDR2 FQGTGA. The full variable domain, its missing parts supplied by reference TRBV7-3 and TRBJ1-1, is GAGVSQTPSNKVTEKGKYVELRCDPISGHTALYWYRQSLGQGPEFLIYFQGTGAADDSGLPNDRFFAVRPEGSVSTLKIQRTERGDSAVYLCASSPLVGRPEAFFGQGTRLTVV.